This is a list of T cell receptor beta chains from one sample in a study of chemoradiotherapy in HPV16-positive cancers. The protocol was immunoSEQ multiplex PCR, while the TCRdb copy is restricted to in-frame clones and leaves out a portion. Here the sample spans approximately 3,000 clones, about 71% being singletons. The biological material was taken from a patient who underwent chemoradiotherapy. These receptors were taken from a human donor with HPV-associated anogenital cancer. Each CDR3 is given with its conserved first and last residue. The D gene is left open where the match is weak. Part of the rows lack a size; the others show once, few, many or a class for expanded clones.

>TRBD1|TRBJ2-3|TRBV5-1|few
TGCGCCAGCAGCTCGGGACAGGGGGGTGGTACGCAGTATTTT
CASSSGQGGGTQYF
>TRBD1|TRBJ1-6|TRBV19|few
TGTGCCAGTACCCCGGGACAGCGAAATTCACCCCTCCACTTT
CASTPGQRNSPLHF
>.|TRBJ1-5|TRBV7-8|few
TGTGCCAGCAGCTTAATTCCGGGGGCAAGCAATCAGCCCCAGCATTTT
CASSLIPGASNQPQHF
>TRBD2|TRBJ2-3|TRBV29-1|.
TGCAGCGTAGGGACACCGGGGCCCAGCGGGGGAACGCAGTATTTT
CSVGTPGPSGGTQYF
>.|TRBJ2-3|TRBV21-1|.
TGTGCCAGCAGCGCTCGTAGCACAGATACGCAGTATTTT
CASSARSTDTQYF
>TRBD1|TRBJ1-2|TRBV5-1|few
TGCGCCAGCAGCTGGACAGGGGACTATGGCTACACCTTC
CASSWTGDYGYTF
>TRBD2|TRBJ2-3|TRBV4-3|.
TGCGCCAGCAGCCAACGGACTAGCGGGAGGACAGATACGCAGTATTTT
CASSQRTSGRTDTQYF
>.|TRBJ2-6|TRBV27|.
TGTGCCAGCAGTTGGGAGGGGGGCCAACGTCCTGACCTGACTTTC
CASSWEGGQRPDLTF
>TRBD1|TRBJ2-2|TRBV9|.
TGTGCCAGCAGCGTCACAGGGGGACCCGACACCGGGGAGCTGTTTTTT
CASSVTGGPDTGELFF
>TRBD2|TRBJ2-7|TRBV9|.
TGTGCCAGCAGCGTAGGACTAGCGGGGAAGGAGCAGTACTTC
CASSVGLAGKEQYF
>TRBD2|TRBJ2-7|TRBV6-6|.
TGTGCCAGCAGAGACTCGGGGGGGACCTACGAGCAGTACTTC
CASRDSGGTYEQYF
>TRBD2|TRBJ2-1|TRBV9|.
TGTGCCAGCAGACCGGGGGGGTCCTCCAATGAGCAGTTCTTC
CASRPGGSSNEQFF
>.|TRBJ2-2|TRBV5-1|.
TGCGCCAGCAGCTTAAGGAAGGGGCGGTTGAACACCGGGGAGCTGTTTTTT
CASSLRKGRLNTGELFF
>TRBD1|TRBJ1-2|TRBV5-1|few
TGCGCCAGCAGCTGGACAGGAGATGATGGCTACACCTTC
CASSWTGDDGYTF
>TRBD1|TRBJ1-2|TRBV10-2|.
TGCGCCAGCAGTGTAAAGACAGGGAGCTACACCTTC
CASSVKTGSYTF
>.|TRBJ1-2|TRBV5-4|.
TGTGCCAGCAGCTTGACTTCAGGGGCAAACTATGGCTACACCTTC
CASSLTSGANYGYTF
>TRBD2|TRBJ2-7|TRBV10-2|.
TGCGCCAGCAGTGGAGCGGGGGCAACCTACGAGCAGTACTTC
CASSGAGATYEQYF
>TRBD1|TRBJ1-2|TRBV4-1|.
TGCGCCAGCAGCCAACCGAGACAGGGGGCCTACTATGGCTACACCTTC
CASSQPRQGAYYGYTF
>TRBD1|TRBJ1-2|TRBV25-1|.
TGTGCCAGCAGTGTGGGACAGCCGAACTTCTATGGCTACACCTTC
CASSVGQPNFYGYTF
>.|TRBJ1-4|TRBV6-6|.
TGTGCCAGCAGTTACGGGGGGATGGAAAAACTGTTTTTT
CASSYGGMEKLFF
>TRBD1|TRBJ1-2|TRBV10-2|few
TGCGCCAGCAGGACTACGTCCAGGGGGGGCGGCTACACCTTC
CASRTTSRGGGYTF
>TRBD1|TRBJ2-7|TRBV2|.
TGTGCCAGCAGTGGGGGACAGGGGGCGCCTTCCCCCTACGAGCAGTACTTC
CASSGGQGAPSPYEQYF
>TRBD2|TRBJ2-5|TRBV28|.
TGTGCCAGCAGTACACTTGGGGACTATTTGGAGACCCAGTACTTC
CASSTLGDYLETQYF
>.|TRBJ1-1|TRBV29-1|.
TGCAGCGTTGCGAGAGTCATGAACACTGAAGCTTTCTTT
CSVARVMNTEAFF
>TRBD1|TRBJ2-2|TRBV25-1|few
TGTGCCAGCAGAATGACAGGGTATACCGGGGAGCTGTTTTTT
CASRMTGYTGELFF
>TRBD1|TRBJ2-5|TRBV19|.
TGTGCCAGTAGTATAGATTCGGGACAGGGGGCGAGAGAGACCCAGTACTTC
CASSIDSGQGARETQYF
>.|TRBJ1-1|TRBV29-1|few
TGCAGCGTTAAATCAGGTACTGAAGCTTTCTTT
CSVKSGTEAFF
>TRBD2|TRBJ2-1|TRBV7-6|.
TGTGCCAGCAGCACCACGAGAGCGGGGGGGTGGAATGAGCAGTTCTTC
CASSTTRAGGWNEQFF
>.|TRBJ2-5|TRBV6-5|.
TGTGCCAGCAGACCAGGGATCCCTGTAGAGACCCAGTACTTC
CASRPGIPVETQYF
>.|TRBJ2-1|TRBV6-5|few
TGTGCCAGCAGTTGGGCATCGAACAATGAGCAGTTCTTC
CASSWASNNEQFF
>.|TRBJ2-7|TRBV6-6|.
TGTGCCAGCAGTTATGGCCCGGGACTGGCAGCCGAGCAGTACTTC
CASSYGPGLAAEQYF
>.|TRBJ1-3|TRBV19|.
TGTGCCAGTAGCCTACACGGAAACACCATATATTTT
CASSLHGNTIYF
>.|TRBJ1-5|TRBV5-1|.
TGCGCCAGCAGTGGGGACGGCGATCAGCCCCAGCATTTT
CASSGDGDQPQHF
>.|TRBJ2-3|TRBV27|.
TGTGCCAGCAGTTCTTATATAACAGGGGCGGGGGATACGCAGTATTTT
CASSSYITGAGDTQYF
>.|TRBJ2-3|TRBV30|.
TGTGCCTGGACCGTAGGAGGAGGAGGCACAGATACGCAGTATTTT
CAWTVGGGGTDTQYF
>.|TRBJ2-4|TRBV27|.
TGTGCCAGCAAGGCCACCCGTGGTGACATTCAGTACTTC
CASKATRGDIQYF
>.|TRBJ2-5|TRBV5-4|.
TGTGCCAGCAGCTTGGGCAAACTAGAGACCCAGTACTTC
CASSLGKLETQYF
>TRBD1|TRBJ1-5|TRBV5-8|.
TGTGCCAGCAGCTCGGGACAGGGACGCCGGGGGCCCCAGCATTTT
CASSSGQGRRGPQHF
>.|TRBJ2-7|TRBV4-3|once
TGCGCCAGCAGCCAAGATATGACAGGAGACTACGAGCAGTACTTC
CASSQDMTGDYEQYF
>TRBD2|TRBJ2-2|TRBV5-1|.
TGCGCCAGCAGCTTGAACGGGCTAGCGGGGGCTCAGAACACCGGGGAGCTGTTTTTT
CASSLNGLAGAQNTGELFF
>.|TRBJ2-1|TRBV2|.
TGTGCCAGCAGCCAAATCAAGGGAAATGAGCAGTTCTTC
CASSQIKGNEQFF
>.|TRBJ1-2|TRBV30|few
TGTGCCTGGGACGAGGGCTACACCTTC
CAWDEGYTF
>.|TRBJ2-1|TRBV28|.
TGTGCCAGCATCGGGAGAGGCAATGAGCAGTTCTTC
CASIGRGNEQFF
>TRBD2|TRBJ2-3|TRBV4-1|.
TGCGCCAGCAGCCAAGGGGTTAGCGGGGCTAGCACAGATACGCAGTATTTT
CASSQGVSGASTDTQYF
>.|TRBJ2-3|TRBV11-2|few
TGTGCCAGCAGCTTAGACCGGATCACAGATACGCAGTATTTT
CASSLDRITDTQYF
>TRBD2|TRBJ2-7|TRBV6-5|.
TGTGCCAGCAGTTACTCGGAGGCTAGCGGAGCCTACGAGCAGTACTTC
CASSYSEASGAYEQYF
>.|TRBJ2-5|TRBV7-3|few
TGTGCCAGCAGCTTAGCGGGACTTTATCAAGAGACCCAGTACTTC
CASSLAGLYQETQYF
>.|TRBJ1-1|TRBV29-1|.
TGCAGCGGCAGAGGACGGCTTGAAGCTTTCTTT
CSGRGRLEAFF
>.|TRBJ1-1|TRBV18|once
TGTGCCAGCTCACCAATCACGAACACTGAAGCTTTCTTT
CASSPITNTEAFF
>TRBD2|TRBJ2-3|TRBV25-1|.
TGTGCCAGCAGTGACGGCGGGGGACTTACAGATACGCAGTATTTT
CASSDGGGLTDTQYF
>TRBD1|TRBJ1-2|TRBV19|.
TGTGCCAGTACCCTGACGACAGGGCACTATGGCTACACCTTC
CASTLTTGHYGYTF
>.|TRBJ1-6|TRBV5-1|.
TGCGCCAGCAGCTTGGAACTGGTTGGAAATTCACCCCTCCACTTT
CASSLELVGNSPLHF